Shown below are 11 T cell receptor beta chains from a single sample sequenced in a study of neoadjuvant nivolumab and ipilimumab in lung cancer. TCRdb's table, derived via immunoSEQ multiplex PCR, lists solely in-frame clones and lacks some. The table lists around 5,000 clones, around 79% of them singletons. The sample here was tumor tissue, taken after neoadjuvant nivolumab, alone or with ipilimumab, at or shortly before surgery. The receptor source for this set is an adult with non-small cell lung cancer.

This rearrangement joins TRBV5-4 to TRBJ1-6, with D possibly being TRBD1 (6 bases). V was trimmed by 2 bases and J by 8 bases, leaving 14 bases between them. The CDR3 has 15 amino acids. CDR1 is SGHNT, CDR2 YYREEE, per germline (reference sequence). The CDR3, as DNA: TGTGCCAGCAGCTTACAGGGAGTCAAGCATTCACCCCTCCACTTT. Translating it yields CASSLQGVKHSPLHF.

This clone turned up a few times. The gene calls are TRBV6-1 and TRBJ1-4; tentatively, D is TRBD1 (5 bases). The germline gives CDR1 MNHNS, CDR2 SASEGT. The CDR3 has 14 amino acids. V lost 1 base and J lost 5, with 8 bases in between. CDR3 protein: CASSEVPGNEKLFF. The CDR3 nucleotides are TGTGCCAGCAGTGAAGTCCCAGGGAATGAAAAACTGTTTTTT.

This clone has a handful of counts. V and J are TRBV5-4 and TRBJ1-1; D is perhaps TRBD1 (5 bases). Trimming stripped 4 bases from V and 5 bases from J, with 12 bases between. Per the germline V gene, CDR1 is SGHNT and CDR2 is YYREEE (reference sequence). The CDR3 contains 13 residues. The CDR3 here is CASSPGIGTEAFF. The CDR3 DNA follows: TGTGCCAGCAGCCCAGGGATAGGGACTGAAGCTTTCTTT.

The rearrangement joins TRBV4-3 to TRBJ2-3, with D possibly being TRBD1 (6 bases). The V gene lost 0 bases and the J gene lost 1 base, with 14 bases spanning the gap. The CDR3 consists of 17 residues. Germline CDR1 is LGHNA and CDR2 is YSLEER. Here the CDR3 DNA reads TGCGCCAGCAGCCAAGATTTTAGGCAGGGGCGCACAGATACGCAGTATTTT. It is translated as CASSQDFRQGRTDTQYF.

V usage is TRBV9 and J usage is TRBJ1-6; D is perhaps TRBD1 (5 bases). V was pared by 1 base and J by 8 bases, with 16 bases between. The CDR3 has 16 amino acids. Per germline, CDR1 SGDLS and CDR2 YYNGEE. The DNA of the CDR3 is TGTGCCAGCAGCGTAAGCGGACATGGAAGAGATTCACCCCTCCACTTT. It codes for CASSVSGHGRDSPLHF.

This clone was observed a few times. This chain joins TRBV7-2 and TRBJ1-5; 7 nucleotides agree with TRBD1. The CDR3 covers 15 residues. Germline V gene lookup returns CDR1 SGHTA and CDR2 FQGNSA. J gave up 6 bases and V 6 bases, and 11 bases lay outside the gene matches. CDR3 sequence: CASRGGTADGQPQHF. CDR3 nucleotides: TGTGCCAGCAGGGGCGGGACAGCGGACGGTCAGCCCCAGCATTTT.

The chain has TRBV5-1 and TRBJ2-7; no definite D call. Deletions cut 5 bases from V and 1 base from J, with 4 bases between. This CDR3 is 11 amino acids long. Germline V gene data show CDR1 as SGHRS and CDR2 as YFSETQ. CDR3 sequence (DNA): TGCGCCAGCAGGGGTTCCTACGAGCAGTACTTC. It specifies CASRGSYEQYF.

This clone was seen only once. Here the CDR3 reads CASGTFGTGEQPQHF. The DNA for the CDR3 is TGTGCCAGCGGGACGTTTGGGACAGGGGAGCAGCCCCAGCATTTT. V usage is TRBV25-1 and J usage is TRBJ1-5, with 10 bases matching TRBD1. Germline assignment: CDR1 MGHDK and CDR2 SYGVNS. CDR3 length equals 15 residues. With 8 bases clipped from V and 7 bases from J, the junction kept 11 bases outside the gene matches.

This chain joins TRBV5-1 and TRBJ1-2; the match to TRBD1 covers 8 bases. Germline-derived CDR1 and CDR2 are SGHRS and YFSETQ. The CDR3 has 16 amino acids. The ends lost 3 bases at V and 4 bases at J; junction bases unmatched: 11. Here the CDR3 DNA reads TGCGCCAGCAGCTCGGAGGCCCAGGGGGCAGTCTATGGCTACACCTTC. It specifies CASSSEAQGAVYGYTF.

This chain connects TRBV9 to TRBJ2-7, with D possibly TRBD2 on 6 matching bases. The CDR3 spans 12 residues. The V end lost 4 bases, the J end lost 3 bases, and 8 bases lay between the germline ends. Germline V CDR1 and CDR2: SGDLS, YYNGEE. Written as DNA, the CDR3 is TGTGCCAGCAGCCCGCGGGACTACGAGCAGTACTTC. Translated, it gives CASSPRDYEQYF.

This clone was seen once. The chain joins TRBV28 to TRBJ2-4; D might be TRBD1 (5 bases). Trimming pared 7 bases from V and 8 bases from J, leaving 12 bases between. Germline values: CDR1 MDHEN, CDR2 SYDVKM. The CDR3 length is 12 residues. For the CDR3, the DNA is TGTGCCAGCAATCTCTTAGGGGACATTCAGTACTTC. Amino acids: CASNLLGDIQYF.